Following are 30 T cell receptor beta chains from one sample sequenced in a study of response to subunit inactivated influenza vaccine. From the RT-PCR reads, TCRdb called clonotypes with MiXCR, one entry per CDR3 protein. The sample includes around 490,000 distinct CDR3 sequences, approximately 7.7% of them seen just once. The sequenced sample was PBMCs from blood, obtained less than 30 months after vaccination. These receptors came from a man in his fifties or sixties who received an inactivated influenza vaccine.

A few counts support this clonotype. The chain links TRBV5-6 to TRBJ1-6; maybe TRBD1 (6 bases). The V end lost 2 bases, the J end lost 10 bases, and 16 bases lay between the germline ends. This CDR3 is built from 15 residues. The germline V gene encodes CDR1 SGHDT and CDR2 YYEEEE. The CDR3 region is CASSFGGGQGSPLHF. CDR3 nucleotide sequence: TGTGCCAGCAGCTTCGGCGGGGGGCAGGGGTCACCCCTCCACTTT.

At least ten counts were recorded for this clonotype. This chain connects TRBV28 to TRBJ2-7, with TRBD2 as a possible D gene (5 bases). This CDR3 spans 13 amino acids. In germline, CDR1 is MDHEN, CDR2 SYDVKM. V lost 9 bases and J 1 base, leaving 13 bases between the germline ends. The CDR3 DNA is TGTGCCAGTAAGACTGGAGGTTCCTACGAGCAGTACTTC. Protein product: CASKTGGSYEQYF. Combining the CDR3 with reference TRBV28 and TRBJ2-7 gives the whole variable domain DVKVTQSSRYLVKRTGEKVFLECVQDMDHENMFWYRQDPGLGLRLIYFSYDVKMKEKGDIPEGYSVSREKKERFSLILESASTNQTSMYLCASKTGGSYEQYFGPGTRLTVT.

This clonotype was observed at least ten times. The chain has TRBV27 and TRBJ1-5, with D perhaps TRBD1 (6 bases). The germline CDR1 and CDR2 sequences are MNHEY and SMNVEV (reference sequence). This CDR3 region has 13 residues. The ends were cut back, 3 bases at V and 5 bases at J, with 8 bases in the middle. The CDR3 coding sequence is TGTGCCAGCAGTTTCCAGGGGCATCAGCCCCAGCATTTT. Its translation: CASSFQGHQPQHF.

This clonotype appeared a few times. V and J are TRBV4-2 and TRBJ2-1; D tentatively reads TRBD1 or TRBD2 (5 bases each). The V gene's germline CDR1 is LGHNA and CDR2 YNFKEQ. V lost 4 bases to trimming and J lost 2 bases, with 12 bases between them. The CDR3 is 15 residues long. The CDR3 here is CASSRGIGTYNEQFF. In DNA, the CDR3 is TGTGCCAGCAGCCGGGGCATCGGGACCTACAATGAGCAGTTCTTC.

At least ten counts were recorded for this clonotype. DNA for the CDR3: TGTGCCAGCAGCCGACCTCAGACAGATACGCAGTATTTT. This gives the protein CASSRPQTDTQYF. The chain recombines TRBV7-2 with TRBJ2-3; no definite D call. Germline V gives CDR1 SGHTA, CDR2 FQGNSA. Trimming took 5 bases from V and 3 from J, leaving 9 bases between them. This CDR3 region has 13 residues. The complete variable domain, with remaining parts taken from reference TRBV7-2 and TRBJ2-3, reads GAGVSQSPSNKVTEKGKDVELRCDPISGHTALYWYRQSLGQGLEFLIYFQGNSAPDKSGLPSDRFSAERTGGSVSTLTIQRTQQEDSAVYLCASSRPQTDTQYFGPGTRLTVL.

This clonotype has a count of ten or more. The V gene is TRBV20-1, the J gene TRBJ2-5; perhaps TRBD2 as D (6 bases). This CDR3 is built from 12 residues. In germline, CDR1 is DFQATT, CDR2 SNEGSKA (reference sequence). Trimming stripped 5 bases from V and 4 bases from J, with 11 bases between. CDR3 sequence reads: CSADGTRETQYF. The CDR3 nucleotides are TGCAGTGCTGACGGGACTCGAGAGACCCAGTACTTC.

At least ten counts were recorded for this clonotype. V gene TRBV4-3 combines with J gene TRBJ2-1; 10 bases match TRBD2. Germline CDR1 is LGHNA and CDR2 is YSLEER. Trimming at V came to 5 bases and at J to 7 bases, leaving 17 bases not matched to a gene. This CDR3 region has 18 residues. CDR3 in DNA: TGCGCCAGCAGCTTCGGCCGGGAATTAGCGGGAGGCGTGAATGAGCAGTTCTTC. Its protein is CASSFGRELAGGVNEQFF.

This clonotype has a count of ten or more. The CDR3 nucleotides read TGTGCCAGCAGTTACCAGCGGGGGAGCCCCTACGAGCAGTACTTC. Translated: CASSYQRGSPYEQYF. The rearrangement joins TRBV6-5 to TRBJ2-7; 8 bases are a match to TRBD2. Germline lookup yields CDR1 MNHEY and CDR2 SVGAGI. After removal of 2 bases from V and 2 bases from J, the junction contained 5 bases not matched to a gene. The CDR3 sequence is 15 residues long.

This clonotype was found a few times. V is TRBV7-2 and J is TRBJ1-2; 7 bases map to TRBD1. V gave up 1 base and J gave up 0 bases; unmatched junction bases: 2. From germline, CDR1 is SGHTA and CDR2 FQGNSA. The CDR3 is made up of 15 amino acids. CDR3 nucleotides: TGTGCCAGCAGCTTAGAGACAGGGACTAACTATGGCTACACCTTC. Translated, it gives CASSLETGTNYGYTF.

V and J are TRBV5-1 and TRBJ1-1; D is unresolved. The CDR3 runs to 12 residues. CDR1 SGHRS and CDR2 YFSETQ come from the germline V gene. The V gene lost 0 bases and the J gene lost 5 bases, with 5 bases spanning the gap. The CDR3 DNA follows: TGCGCCAGCAGCTTGGAAAAAACTGAAGCTTTCTTT. Its protein product is CASSLEKTEAFF.

V is TRBV28 and J is TRBJ2-7, with D perhaps assigned TRBD1 or TRBD2 (6 bases each). V was clipped by 7 bases and J by 7 bases, with 11 bases between them. CDR3 size: 11 residues. Germline V gives CDR1 MDHEN, CDR2 SYDVKM. The CDR3 region has the DNA TGTGCCAGCACCCAGGGGAGGGAGCAGTACTTC. It codes for CASTQGREQYF.

This clonotype was recorded many times. This chain links TRBV28 with TRBJ2-2; TRBD1 might be the D (5 bases). The germline gives CDR1 MDHEN, CDR2 SYDVKM. CDR3 length: 13 residues. The V and J ends lost 6 bases and 6 bases respectively, with 11 bases between them. CDR3 region: CASSPGWPGELFF. CDR3 in DNA: TGTGCCAGCAGCCCAGGGTGGCCCGGGGAGCTGTTTTTT.

There are many counts of this clonotype. The chain couples TRBV24-1 to TRBJ2-1; D uncertain. The V gene lost 3 bases and the J gene lost 5 bases, with 13 bases spanning the gap. Germline CDR1 is KGHDR and CDR2 is SFDVKD. CDR3 length equals 15 residues. The CDR3 here is CATSDITGPNNEQFF. CDR3 DNA: TGTGCCACCAGTGATATAACTGGTCCGAACAATGAGCAGTTCTTC.

The gene calls are TRBV29-1 and TRBJ2-1; TRBD2 aligns across 7 bases. With V trimmed by 4 bases and J by 6 bases, 12 bases remained unmatched. The CDR3 is 15 amino acids. The germline gives CDR1 SQVTM, CDR2 ANQGSEA. The CDR3: CSVVKGTSAFNEQFF. As DNA, the CDR3 is TGCAGCGTTGTGAAGGGCACTAGCGCATTCAATGAGCAGTTCTTC.

V gene TRBV20-1 combines with J gene TRBJ2-7, with 8 bases aligning to TRBD2. CDR1 is DFQATT, CDR2 SNEGSKA, per germline (reference sequence). This CDR3 is built from 15 residues. J was trimmed by 0 bases and V by 2 bases; bases with no gene match: 6. The CDR3 reads CSARPAGAASYEQYF. DNA of the CDR3: TGCAGTGCTAGACCAGCGGGAGCCGCCTCCTACGAGCAGTACTTC.

In this sample, this clonotype turned up many times. V and J are TRBV20-1 and TRBJ2-1; no reliable D call. The germline V and J ends were trimmed by 0 bases and 3 bases, with 12 bases remaining between them. CDR1 DFQATT and CDR2 SNEGSKA come from the germline V gene (reference sequence). This CDR3 has 15 residues. In DNA, the CDR3 is TGCAGTGCTAGAGATTTAGCATCCTACTACAATGAGCAGTTCTTC. Translation: CSARDLASYYNEQFF.

The sample holds a few counts of this clonotype. The V call is TRBV19, the J call TRBJ1-2, with D unresolved. The germline V gene encodes CDR1 LNHDA and CDR2 SQIVND (reference sequence). Trimming took 5 bases from V and 0 from J, leaving 7 bases between them. The CDR3 runs to 13 residues. This chain's CDR3 is CASSLRSNYGYTF. CDR3 DNA: TGTGCCAGTAGTCTACGGTCTAACTATGGCTACACCTTC.

This clonotype has at least ten counts. The chain is built from TRBV5-1 and TRBJ2-1; 7 bases map to TRBD1. V lost 3 bases, J lost 13 bases, and 10 bases stayed unmatched. The CDR3 has 13 residues. Germline loops: CDR1 SGHRS, CDR2 YFSETQ. DNA of the CDR3: TGCGCCAGCAGCTACGACAGGGTTTCGACTCAGTTCTTC. Its translation is CASSYDRVSTQFF.

This clonotype was seen more than once but under ten times. The chain links TRBV24-1 to TRBJ2-7, with D possibly being TRBD1 (5 bases). CDR3 size: 14 residues. The germline V and J ends were trimmed by 3 bases and 5 bases, with 13 bases remaining between them. Germline CDR1 KGHDR, CDR2 SFDVKD. In nucleotides, the CDR3 is TGTGCCACCAGTGATGGGCAGGGTGGGGACGAGCAGTACTTC. It encodes CATSDGQGGDEQYF.

This clonotype was seen a few times. V and J are TRBV10-3 and TRBJ2-1; 7 bases fit TRBD1. J lost 5 bases, V lost 6 bases, and 10 bases had no gene match. The CDR3 extends over 15 amino acids. Germline lookup yields CDR1 ENHRY and CDR2 SYGVKD. CDR3 sequence reads: CAIRQTGARDNEQFF. The DNA of the CDR3 is TGTGCCATCAGACAAACAGGGGCGAGGGACAATGAGCAGTTCTTC.

This clonotype was seen ten or more times. V usage is TRBV11-3 and J usage is TRBJ2-1; 7 positions agree with TRBD2. The CDR3 extends over 17 amino acids. Germline V CDR1 and CDR2: SGHNT, YENEEA. V lost 0 bases to trimming and J lost 9 bases; unmatched junction nucleotides: 14. CDR3 residues: CASSLDSASGKSGEQFF. The CDR3 DNA reads as TGTGCCAGCAGCTTAGATTCTGCTAGCGGTAAATCTGGTGAGCAGTTCTTC.

The chain carries TRBV24-1 and TRBJ2-6; possibly TRBD1 or TRBD2 for D (6 bases each). The CDR3 consists of 17 residues. V lost 4 bases, J lost 0 bases, and 12 bases lay in between. Germline-derived CDR1 and CDR2 are KGHDR and SFDVKD. CDR3 loop: CATSEQGTYSGANVLTF. DNA for the CDR3: TGTGCCACCAGTGAGCAGGGGACTTACTCTGGGGCCAACGTCCTGACTTTC.

Points on this clonotype: This may come from a read error, since a much larger clone is one base off. The CDR3 protein is CASSQVWGEGPYNVQFF. CDR3 DNA: TGCGCCAGCAGCCAGGTGTGGGGGGAGGGCCCCTACAATGTGCAGTTCTTC. The chain joins TRBV4-3 to TRBJ2-1; TRBD2 aligns across 7 bases. The CDR3 consists of 17 residues. CDR1 is LGHNA and CDR2 is YSLEER in the germline V gene.

This clonotype appeared a few times. V and J are TRBV4-3 and TRBJ2-2; D remains unclear. The CDR3 has 16 amino acids. Looked up from germline, CDR1 is LGHNA and CDR2 is YSLEER. Trimming left V 0 bases short and J 2 bases short, with 10 bases between. The CDR3 DNA reads TGCGCCAGCAGCCAAGATAGGCAGCTAAACACCGGGGAGCTGTTTTTT. Encoded protein: CASSQDRQLNTGELFF.

This clonotype was seen many times. The chain employs TRBV7-2 and TRBJ2-1, with no clear D. The CDR3 covers 14 residues. CDR1 SGHTA and CDR2 FQGNSA come from the germline V gene. Trimming left V 0 bases short and J 5 bases short, with 8 bases between. CDR3 region: CASSLAPSNNEQFF. DNA of the CDR3: TGTGCCAGCAGCTTAGCCCCTAGTAACAATGAGCAGTTCTTC.

This chain links TRBV5-1 with TRBJ2-3; TRBD1 might be the D (5 bases). From germline, CDR1 is SGHRS and CDR2 YFSETQ. This CDR3 is built from 14 residues. With 6 bases removed from V and 0 bases from J, the gap between germline ends came to 11 bases. CDR3 sequence (DNA): TGCGCCAGCACGAGACAGAGTAGCACAGATACGCAGTATTTT. This gives the protein CASTRQSSTDTQYF.

The gene calls are TRBV12-3 or TRBV12-4 and TRBJ2-3; TRBD2 agrees at 11 bases. The CDR3 contains 18 residues. The V gene end was trimmed by 4 bases and the J gene end by 0 bases; junction bases not matched to a gene: 9. Here the CDR3 DNA reads TGTGCCAGCAGTTCGAAGAGACTAGCGGGGACTAGCACAGATACGCAGTATTTT. It specifies CASSSKRLAGTSTDTQYF.

This chain links TRBV30 with TRBJ1-2; D unclear. Germline assignment: CDR1 GTSNPN and CDR2 SVGIG (reference sequence). The V end was cut by 2 bases, the J end by 4 bases, with 11 bases between. This CDR3 spans 13 amino acids. The CDR3 DNA is TGTGCCTGGAGTCTGAACAGCGGCTATGGCTACACCTTC. Translated, it gives CAWSLNSGYGYTF.

The sample holds a few counts of this clonotype. The chain combines TRBV12-3 or TRBV12-4 with TRBJ2-7, with TRBD1 matching 10 bases. Trimming took 1 base from V and 0 from J; bases not matched to a gene: 3. This CDR3 is built from 16 residues. CDR3 sequence (DNA): TGTGCCAGCAGTTTAGTAGGGGACAGGGGCTCCTACGAGCAGTACTTC. Its translation is CASSLVGDRGSYEQYF.

The CDR3 DNA follows: TGTGCCAGCAGTCAAGGGACTAGGGGCTACGAGCAGTACTTC. Protein product: CASSQGTRGYEQYF. The genes are TRBV27 and TRBJ2-7; TRBD2 matches 8 bases. The CDR3 has 14 residues. The V and J ends lost 5 bases and 3 bases, in that order; junction bases with no gene match: 6. Germline CDR1 and CDR2: MNHEY and SMNVEV (reference sequence).